The 20 T cell receptor beta chains below were found in one sample sequenced in a study of cytotoxic CD8 clonotypes in ibrutinib-treated CLL. Sequencing was performed with immunoSEQ multiplex PCR; in TCRdb, only in-frame clones are kept and a portion is missing. The sample contains more than 150,000 clones, approximately 72% of which appear only once. The sequencing here drew on PBMCs, taken after 24 months of ibrutinib treatment. These TCRs come from a human donor with chronic lymphocytic leukemia.

The chain is built from TRBV9 and TRBJ1-1; the D is unclear. Trimming pared 3 bases from V and 1 base from J, leaving 10 bases between. The length of the CDR3 is 14 residues. CDR1 SGDLS and CDR2 YYNGEE come from the germline V gene. The CDR3 protein is CASSARTANTEAFF. CDR3 in DNA: TGTGCCAGCAGCGCCCGGACGGCGAACACTGAAGCTTTCTTT. The whole variable domain, remainder taken from reference TRBV9 and TRBJ1-1, is DSGVTQTPKHLITATGQRVTLRCSPRSGDLSVYWYQQSLDQGLQFLIQYYNGEERAKGNILERFSAQQFPDLHSELNLSSLELGDSALYFCASSARTANTEAFFGQGTRLTVV.

The V call is TRBV10-3, the J call TRBJ2-7, with D possibly called TRBD1 or TRBD2 (6 bases each). Germline assignment: CDR1 ENHRY and CDR2 SYGVKD. V was cut by 4 bases and J by 7 bases, with 14 bases left in between. The CDR3 loop spans 13 amino acids. CDR3 protein: CAISVQTGAEQYF. CDR3 nucleotide sequence: TGTGCCATCAGTGTACAAACGGGGGCTGAGCAGTACTTC.

The chain is built from TRBV7-6 and TRBJ2-2, with D unclear. Germline V gene data show CDR1 as SGHVS and CDR2 as FNYEAQ. The CDR3 contains 13 residues. V dropped 3 bases and J dropped 2 bases, with 4 bases sitting between them. The CDR3 DNA sequence: TGTGCCAGCAGCTTGACTAACACCGGGGAGCTGTTTTTT. Translated, it gives CASSLTNTGELFF. Using reference TRBV7-6 and TRBJ2-2 for the parts outside the CDR3, the full variable domain is GAGVSQSPRYKVTKRGQDVALRCDPISGHVSLYWYRQALGQGPEFLTYFNYEAQQDKSGLPNDRFSAERPEGSISTLTIQRTEQRDSAMYRCASSLTNTGELFFGEGSRLTVL.

The chain employs TRBV10-3 and TRBJ2-5; 8 bases line up with TRBD2. The CDR3 contains 17 residues. After removal of 3 bases from V and 5 bases from J, the junction contained 14 bases not matched to a gene. Germline assignment: CDR1 ENHRY and CDR2 SYGVKD. CDR3 DNA: TGTGCCATCAGTGATAACTCCGGGACTAGTAAGCCGGAGACCCAGTACTTC. Translating gives CAISDNSGTSKPETQYF.

The rearrangement links TRBV5-1 to TRBJ1-1; 7 bases are shared with TRBD1. The germline gives CDR1 SGHRS, CDR2 YFSETQ. The CDR3 is made up of 13 amino acids. Unmatched junction bases numbered 7, after V lost 5 bases and J lost 6 bases. CDR3 loop: CASSYDQGAEAFF. The CDR3 nucleotides are TGCGCCAGCAGTTACGACCAGGGGGCTGAAGCTTTCTTT.

The rearrangement joins TRBV4-1 to TRBJ2-2; 7 bases align to TRBD1. This CDR3 contains 16 residues. After removal of 4 bases from V and 1 base from J, the junction contained 6 bases not matched to a gene. The V gene's germline CDR1 is MGHRA and CDR2 YSYEKL. CDR3 protein: CASSPSQGKNTGELFF. The CDR3 DNA sequence: TGCGCCAGCAGCCCCTCACAGGGGAAGAACACCGGGGAGCTGTTTTTT.

This clone appeared a single time. The chain carries TRBV5-5 and TRBJ2-5; 7 nucleotides agree with TRBD2. The CDR3 spans 15 residues. The V gene end was trimmed by 4 bases and the J gene end by 2 bases; junction bases not matched to a gene: 8. Germline CDR1 reads SGHKS; CDR2 reads YYEKEE (reference sequence). CDR3 coding DNA: TGTGCCAGCAGCCGACCGGGACTAACACAAGAGACCCAGTACTTC. Protein product: CASSRPGLTQETQYF.

The chain couples TRBV10-2 to TRBJ1-5, with a possible D match to TRBD1 (5 bases). Trimming took off 0 bases at V and 6 bases at J, with 12 bases between the two ends. The CDR3 extends over 15 amino acids. The germline CDR1 and CDR2 sequences are WSHSY and SAAADI. CDR3 nucleotides: TGCGCCAGCAGTGAGTCGACAGTTTTGGGTCAGCCCCAGCATTTT. Its translation is CASSESTVLGQPQHF.

This clone has a handful of counts. The rearrangement joins TRBV4-3 to TRBJ1-2; D gene ambiguous. V gave up 0 bases and J gave up 6 bases, with 14 bases separating them. Looked up from germline, CDR1 is LGHNA and CDR2 is YSLEER. This CDR3 spans 15 amino acids. The CDR3 nucleotides are TGCGCCAGCAGCCAAGATCTGGGCGGGAGAGATGGCTACACCTTC. This sequence encodes CASSQDLGGRDGYTF.

The sample holds one count of this clone. The V and J genes are TRBV6-5 and TRBJ1-1; D remains unclear. Germline-derived CDR1 and CDR2 are MNHEY and SVGAGI. Trimming removed 0 bases at V and 1 base at J, with 9 bases between. The CDR3 has 15 amino acids. CDR3 region: CASSYSILTNTEAFF. CDR3 DNA sequence: TGTGCCAGCAGTTACTCGATCTTAACGAACACTGAAGCTTTCTTT.

This CDR3 reads CASSLAGGFNEQFF. The CDR3 nucleotides are TGTGCCAGCAGTTTAGCGGGAGGGTTCAATGAGCAGTTCTTC. The chain joins TRBV27 to TRBJ2-1; TRBD2 matches at 9 bases. The CDR3 is 14 residues long. With V trimmed by 2 bases and J by 6 bases, 2 bases remained unmatched. Germline CDR1 is MNHEY and CDR2 is SMNVEV (reference sequence).

This clone was recorded only once. This chain links TRBV18 with TRBJ2-2; D is unclear. Deletions cut 5 bases from V and 4 bases from J, with 5 bases between. Germline-derived CDR1 and CDR2 are KGHSH and LQKENI. The CDR3 loop spans 12 amino acids. The CDR3 DNA follows: TGTGCCAGCTCATTATCCACCGGGGAGCTGTTTTTT. Translation gives CASSLSTGELFF.

The chain recombines TRBV15 with TRBJ2-7, with 11 bases identical to TRBD1. CDR1 is LNHNV, CDR2 YYDKDF, per germline (reference sequence). The CDR3 covers 14 residues. Losses at the gene ends were 4 bases for V and 4 bases for J; bases not matched to a gene: 3. The CDR3 bases are TGTGCCACCAGCACCGGGACAGGGGGGTACGAGCAGTACTTC. Translating it yields CATSTGTGGYEQYF.

CDR3: CASRTRGTSYEQYF. The CDR3 bases are TGTGCCAGCAGAACGCGGGGGACCTCCTACGAGCAGTACTTC. The rearrangement uses TRBV6-1 and TRBJ2-7; 7 positions match TRBD2. The CDR3 extends over 14 amino acids. V shed 6 bases, J shed 0 bases, and the junction held 5 bases outside the gene matches. CDR1 is MNHNS and CDR2 is SASEGT in the germline V gene.

V and J are TRBV15 and TRBJ2-7; D uncertain. The V and J ends lost 5 bases and 1 base respectively, with 3 bases between them. The CDR3 sequence is 11 residues long. Germline V gene sequence: CDR1 LNHNV, CDR2 YYDKDF (reference sequence). The CDR3 DNA is TGTGCCACCAGCGGATCCTACGAGCAGTACTTC. This gives the protein CATSGSYEQYF.

The chain recombines TRBV9 with TRBJ1-4; 9 nucleotides agree with TRBD1. CDR1 and CDR2 (germline): SGDLS, YYNGEE. This CDR3 comprises 14 residues. J was trimmed by 7 bases and V by 4 bases; bases with no gene match: 5. DNA of the CDR3: TGTGCCAGCAGCAAACAGGGGGCAGGTGAAAAACTGTTTTTT. Encoded protein: CASSKQGAGEKLFF.

This chain links TRBV7-9 with TRBJ2-5; TRBD2 might be the D (5 bases). CDR3 length equals 14 residues. The V gene lost 1 base and the J gene lost 0 bases, with 6 bases spanning the gap. Germline values: CDR1 SEHNR, CDR2 FQNEAQ (reference sequence). As DNA, the CDR3 is TGTGCCAGCAGCTTAGTAGCGTACCAAGAGACCCAGTACTTC. Amino acids: CASSLVAYQETQYF. Full variable domain (missing parts from reference TRBV7-9 and TRBJ2-5): DTGVSQNPRHKITKRGQNVTFRCDPISEHNRLYWYRQTLGQGPEFLTYFQNEAQLEKSRLLSDRFSAERPKGSFSTLEIQRTEQGDSAMYLCASSLVAYQETQYFGPGTRLLVL.

This clone was found once. CDR3 coding DNA: TGTGCCAGTAGTAACCCCTCTCGACAGGGAGGGAAAGAGACCCAGTACTTC. This translates into CASSNPSRQGGKETQYF. The gene calls are TRBV19 and TRBJ2-5, with D perhaps given as TRBD1 or TRBD2 (7 bases each). V gave up 4 bases and J gave up 3 bases, with 21 bases separating them. Germline CDR1 and CDR2: LNHDA and SQIVND (reference sequence). This CDR3 has 17 amino acids.

The chain employs TRBV2 and TRBJ2-1; TRBD2 matches at 12 bases. J lost 0 bases, V lost 7 bases, and 10 bases had no gene match. Per the germline V gene, CDR1 is SNHLY and CDR2 is FYNNEI. The CDR3 length is 18 residues. The CDR3 DNA reads as TGTGCCAGCACCGATTACGGGACTAGCGGGTCCTCCTACAATGAGCAGTTCTTC. Amino acid sequence: CASTDYGTSGSSYNEQFF.

This clone was found a few times. V gene TRBV7-9 combines with J gene TRBJ1-2, with D perhaps matching TRBD1 (6 bases). Trimming removed 5 bases at V and 2 bases at J, with 9 bases between. The CDR3 is made up of 13 amino acids. Germline V gene lookup returns CDR1 SEHNR and CDR2 FQNEAQ (reference sequence). CDR3 amino acids: CASSHGQNYGYTF. In DNA, the CDR3 is TGTGCCAGCAGCCATGGACAGAACTATGGCTACACCTTC.